This TCR beta chain derives from a study of T cell repertoires in cytomegalovirus infection. For the study at large: CMV infection together with matching HLA type was indicated by public TCR beta signatures.

The CDR3 loop spans 14 amino acids. The J segment lost 6 bases and the V segment lost 5 bases, leaving 5 bases of the junction unmatched. Germline CDR1 is SGHAT and CDR2 is FQDESV (reference sequence). One entry per CDR3 protein, called by TCRdb with MiXCR from the reads. The repertoire holds approximately 170,000 distinct CDR3 sequences, with more than 15% as singletons. This clonotype occurred once. Its target is not known. Broader study findings: Summed frequency of public TCR beta families distinguished CMV carriers with the relevant HLA. HLA-C-restricted CMV clonotypes gave the most frequent clonotype in two of eight donors.

This receptor was taken from a human donor in good health (CMV status not recorded). Some clones in this sample may be carry-over from other donors' samples. This chain uses TRBV11-1 with TRBJ2-2; 8 positions match TRBD1. Input material: CD8+ T cells from PBMCs. CDR3 protein: CASSPTRGPGELFF. The CDR3 nucleotides read TGTGCCAGCAGCCCTACCAGGGGGCCCGGGGAGCTGTTTTTT.